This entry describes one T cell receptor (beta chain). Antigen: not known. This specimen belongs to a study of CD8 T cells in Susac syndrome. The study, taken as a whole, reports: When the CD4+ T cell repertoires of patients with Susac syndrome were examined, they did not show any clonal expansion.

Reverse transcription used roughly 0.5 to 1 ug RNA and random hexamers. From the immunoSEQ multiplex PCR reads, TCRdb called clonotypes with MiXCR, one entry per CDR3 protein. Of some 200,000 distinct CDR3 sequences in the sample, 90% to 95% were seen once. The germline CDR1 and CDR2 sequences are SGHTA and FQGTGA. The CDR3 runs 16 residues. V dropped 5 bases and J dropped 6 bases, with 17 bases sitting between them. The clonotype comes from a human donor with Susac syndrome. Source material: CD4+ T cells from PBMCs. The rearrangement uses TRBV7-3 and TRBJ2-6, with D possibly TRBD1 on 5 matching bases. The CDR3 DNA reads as TGTGCCAGCAGCCCTCAACCAGGGTGGGAGGCCAACGTCCTGACTTTC. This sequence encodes CASSPQPGWEANVLTF.